A single count supports the clone carrying this T cell receptor (beta chain). Its antigen is undetermined. These data belong to a study of T cells in Graves' hyperthyroidism and ophthalmopathy. Germline loops: CDR1 SGDLS, CDR2 YYNGEE. The CDR3 runs 14 residues. V lost 4 bases and J lost 8, with 15 bases in between. Study results and caveats: Classification by a 13 V-J model distinguished ophthalmopathy from stable hyperthyroidism. Ophthalmopathy, which appeared later, was predicted by the model a median about 5.9 months before onset.

Amplified regions were TCR beta CDR3 sequences from RNA transcripts. During a first-round RT-PCR of the TCR CDR3, the HTBI primer set was used. TCRdb analysed the multiplex PCR reads with MiXCR anew, one entry per CDR3 protein. Of over 650,000 distinct CDR3 sequences in the sample, 40% to 55% were seen once. The genes are TRBV9 and TRBJ1-4; perhaps TRBD1 as D (6 bases). This TCR derives from an adult man with Graves' disease, either hyperthyroidism or ophthalmopathy (not recorded which). What was sequenced was peripheral blood or thyroid tissue (not recorded which). CDR3 nucleotides: TGTGCCAGCAGCACAAGGGGGATGGGGGAAAAACTGTTTTTT. Amino acids: CASSTRGMGEKLFF. Full variable domain (remainder filled in from reference TRBV9 and TRBJ1-4): DSGVTQTPKHLITATGQRVTLRCSPRSGDLSVYWYQQSLDQGLQFLIQYYNGEERAKGNILERFSAQQFPDLHSELNLSSLELGDSALYFCASSTRGMGEKLFFGSGTQLSVL.